This T cell receptor beta chain is drawn from a study of regulatory T cells in long-lasting Graves disease. Turning to the study itself: Disease was considered persistent Graves' disease after over 5 years of antithyroid drugs (with positive TSH receptor antibodies).

Library construction for TCR beta used iRepertoire HTBI primers and Arm-PCR of CDR3 regions. From the multiplex PCR reads, TCRdb called clonotypes with MiXCR, one entry per CDR3 protein. The top ten hold approximately 15% of the sample, which has 430,000 or so distinct CDR3 sequences, roughly 23% seen once. Time point denoted: persistent/refractory GD, antithyroid drugs over 5 years with positive TRAb. Extracted PBMC RNA gave rise to the TCR library. Graves' disease diagnoses followed American Thyroid Association guidelines. V lost 3 bases and J lost 1, with 6 bases in between. There are 13 residues in the CDR3. Germline lookup yields CDR1 MNHNS and CDR2 SASEGT. General study results and limits: In persistent patients, shared public clonotypes (approximately 3,000) outnumbered those in new patients (approximately 940).

As concerns this clonotype: Its specificity is unknown.

Source: peripheral blood mononuclear cells (PBMCs), taken when the disease was refractory, from a patient treated with antithyroid drugs. This TCR was recovered from a female donor with Graves disease. The V gene is TRBV6-1, the J gene TRBJ1-1; D not resolved. In DNA, the CDR3 is TGTGCCAGCAGTGAGATCGAGAACACTGAAGCTTTCTTT. It translates to CASSEIENTEAFF.